This entry describes one T cell receptor beta chain. The specificity of this receptor is unknown. The sample holds no much larger clone one base away, and base qualities are not on file. The trim is 7 bases for V and 3 bases for J, with a gap of 13 bases between the germline ends. From cysteine to phenylalanine, the CDR3 is 13 amino acids long. The kept DNA is CDR3 alone, 39 bases in frame from the first base. To demonstrate the VDJtools post-analysis software, the study profiled TCR beta repertoires from the peripheral blood of about a dozen young patients with multiple sclerosis. The patients with multiple sclerosis were children and adolescents between about 6 and 16 years of age. These data originate in a study of post-analysis software for immune sequencing data (dated by TCRdb to the mid-2010s). Background on the whole study: Recorded disease courses included relapsing-remitting, secondary progressive and progressive-relapsing multiple sclerosis, with some patients lacking subtype annotation. The patient repertoires were compared against 11 previously published healthy control repertoires obtained from donors aged 6 to 25 years. A subset of samples was prepared in parallel using single-end sample barcoding, then pooled and co-amplified after Illumina adapter ligation.

Library construction relied on PCR. Sequencer: Illumina HiSeq 2500. Unique molecular identifiers were incorporated into TCR beta cDNA libraries to reduce PCR and sequencing biases. Approximately 500,000 cDNA molecules were obtained for every 1 to 10 million input T cells, so each molecule roughly corresponded to one T cell. The same protocol used for the earlier healthy control dataset was applied to prepare and sequence the patient libraries. Within a given batch, samples were prepared together, multiplexed and sequenced on the same HiSeq lane. The authors' analysis ran thus. MIGEC was used to process the raw barcoded reads, and molecular identifier groups with only a single read were discarded before consensus assembly and CDR3 extraction. VDJtools was used for post-analysis of the clonotype tables, and diversity was normalized by down-sampling every dataset to the size of the smallest sample. In repertoire overlap clustering, CDR3 amino acid sequences, but not nucleotide sequences, were matched to correct batch-related cross-sample contamination. Using fastp trimming at Q25 and MiXCR clonotype assembly, TCRdb reanalyzed the public sequencing data and kept in-frame beta chains. Duplicate CDR3 protein sequences are folded into a single record with the most common DNA and genes. These V and J calls are TCRdb output, not the study's own analysis. The sample table records about 620,000 distinct CDR3 sequences; 44% of these occur just once. Around 1.7% of the sample belongs to the ten largest clones.

What the study reported, not specific to this receptor: The multiple sclerosis patient group was slightly younger than the control group. Compared with controls, multiple sclerosis patients had significantly lower normalized Chao1 diversity, a finding suggesting substantial peripheral T-cell clonal expansion. Patients showed significantly higher frequencies than controls for about 5 TRBV segments, among them TRBV5-6, TRBV5-1 and TRBV20-1. When samples were clustered directly using the F measure, samples prepared in the same batch co-clustered strongly, which prompted a batch-effect correction.

Recombination linked TRBV12-3 or TRBV12-4 to TRBJ2-7; a weak D assignment points to TRBD1 (5 bases agree). Sequencing was performed on blood. This TCR came from a girl under 18 with multiple sclerosis. CDR3 reads: CASTRSGYYEQYF. The DNA reads as follows: TGTGCCAGCACGCGCTCAGGGTACTACGAGCAGTACTTC.